This T cell receptor beta chain is drawn from a study of T cells in Graves' hyperthyroidism and ophthalmopathy. RNA transcripts gave rise to amplified TCR beta CDR3 regions. Researchers ran a first-round RT-PCR on the TCR CDR3 using the HTBI primer set. In TCRdb, the multiplex PCR reads were re-called with MiXCR into one record per CDR3 protein. The sample contains a few hundred thousand distinct CDR3 sequences, 22% of which appear only once. Per germline, CDR1 MNHNS and CDR2 SASEGT. The CDR3 is 13 residues long. V dropped 6 bases and J dropped 1; count of bases not matched to a gene: 0. This clonotype was detected ten times or more. With duration under 3 months, ophthalmopathy was active: Clinical Activity Score at least 3, NOSPECS at least 4. Exclusion criteria comprised uncontrolled infection, other autoimmune disease, pregnancy or lactation.

The origin of this receptor is a woman in her 70s with Graves' ophthalmopathy. V usage is TRBV6-1 and J usage is TRBJ1-1; 9 bases fit TRBD1. The sample consisted of blood. CDR3 loop: CASRDRGNTEAFF. The CDR3 DNA reads TGTGCCAGCAGGGACAGGGGGAACACTGAAGCTTTCTTT.